This TCR beta chain was sequenced for a study of human T cells and chemical hapten exposure. Findings and limits, study-wide: With regard to DPC sensitization, TCRs above 1 in 1000 frequency did not change.

During construction of the library, unique molecular identifiers were attached to individual cDNA molecules for quantitative, reproducible TCR counting. Original methodology: Samples had a median of 95,638 TCRs, ranging 23,224 to 690,600. TCRdb independently ran MiXCR on the 5' RACE reads; one entry per CDR3 protein. TCRdb, rather than the study authors, made the V and J calls. The data show about 80,000 distinct CDR3 sequences, with about 16% seen just once and under 7.5% held by the top ten. Researchers extracted total RNA from unfractionated whole blood. Comments on this clonotype: The antigen is unknown.

CDR1 is DFQATT, CDR2 SNEGSKA, per germline (reference sequence). The CDR3 sequence is 11 residues long. V was pared by 5 bases and J by 9 bases, with 13 bases between. The rearrangement joins TRBV20-1 to TRBJ2-5; maybe TRBD1 (5 bases). The receptor was derived from a female donor in good health. The CDR3 reads CSAPLGLAQYF. In DNA form, the CDR3 reads TGCAGTGCTCCCCTGGGGCTGGCCCAGTACTTC.